Each of the 13 T cell receptor beta chains below was sequenced from the same sample in a study of blood T cell repertoires in COVID-19. Produced via immunoSEQ multiplex PCR; TCRdb's table is partial and in-frame only. The repertoire holds about 280,000 clones, with around 89% as singletons. The source material was peripheral blood. The receptors originated from a man aged 35-49 years with acute or convalescent COVID-19.

The rearrangement joins TRBV2 to TRBJ1-2; no definite D call. CDR3 length: 14 amino acids. CDR1 is SNHLY, CDR2 FYNNEI, per germline. V lost 2 bases and J lost 8, with 15 bases in between. The CDR3 DNA reads as TGTGCCAGCAGTGAATCTAGGGAAACGGGAGGCTACACCTTC. Translation: CASSESRETGGYTF.

The V and J genes are TRBV29-1 and TRBJ2-1; no firm D call. V was trimmed by 6 bases and J by 5 bases, leaving 5 bases between them. CDR1 and CDR2 from the germline V gene are SQVTM and ANQGSEA. The CDR3 spans 10 residues. CDR3 loop: CSVLHNEQFF. CDR3 sequence (DNA): TGCAGCGTCCTACACAATGAGCAGTTCTTC.

V usage is TRBV7-3 and J usage is TRBJ2-1; 10 bases are a match to TRBD1. The CDR3 spans 16 residues. Germline loops: CDR1 SGHTA, CDR2 FQGTGA. The trim removed 4 bases at V and 6 bases at J, leaving 9 bases unmatched. In DNA form, the CDR3 reads TGTGCCAGCAGCTCCGTTTACGGGACAGGGGTCAATGAGCAGTTCTTC. Protein: CASSSVYGTGVNEQFF.

The rearrangement links TRBV6-1 to TRBJ1-5; maybe TRBD1 (5 bases). Per germline, CDR1 MNHNS and CDR2 SASEGT. V lost 2 bases, J lost 2 bases, and 10 bases lay in between. The CDR3 runs 15 residues. The CDR3 DNA sequence: TGTGCCAGCAGTGAACGAGGGGAGGGCAATCAGCCCCAGCATTTT. Translating gives CASSERGEGNQPQHF.

V gene TRBV30 combines with J gene TRBJ1-6, with TRBD1 matching over 9 bases. V trimming: 7 bases; J trimming: 7 bases; junction bases outside the gene matches: 8. The CDR3 loop spans 14 amino acids. Germline loops: CDR1 GTSNPN, CDR2 SVGIG (reference sequence). The DNA of the CDR3 is TGTGCCTTTGGGACAGGGAGGGAAAATTCACCCCTCCACTTT. As protein: CAFGTGRENSPLHF.

The chain uses TRBV19 and TRBJ1-6; TRBD1 matches 7 bases. CDR1 is LNHDA, CDR2 SQIVND, per germline (reference sequence). The CDR3 is 15 amino acids. After removal of 6 bases from V and 3 bases from J, the junction contained 5 bases not matched to a gene. CDR3 coding DNA: TGTGCCAGTAGCCGGACAGGCTTCTATAATTCACCCCTCCACTTT. It encodes CASSRTGFYNSPLHF. The full variable domain, its missing parts supplied by reference TRBV19 and TRBJ1-6, is DGGITQSPKYLFRKEGQNVTLSCEQNLNHDAMYWYRQDPGQGLRLIYYSQIVNDFQKGDIAEGYSVSREKKESFPLTVTSAQKNPTAFYLCASSRTGFYNSPLHFGNGTRLTVT.

The chain uses TRBV19 and TRBJ1-1; possible D gene TRBD1, 5 bases. CDR1 is LNHDA, CDR2 SQIVND, per germline (reference sequence). This CDR3 is 14 amino acids long. The ends were cut back, 5 bases at V and 5 bases at J, with 15 bases in the middle. The CDR3 DNA follows: TGTGCCAGTAGTGTCTCCTATGGGGGGACTGAAGCTTTCTTT. It yields the protein CASSVSYGGTEAFF.

The CDR3 nucleotides are TGCAGCGTTGAGGCGGGGGGGCGGTCGAACTATGGCTACACCTTC. This translates into CSVEAGGRSNYGYTF. The V call is TRBV29-1, the J call TRBJ1-2; possible D gene TRBD1, 6 bases. The ends were cut back, 3 bases at V and 2 bases at J, with 16 bases in the middle. This CDR3 comprises 15 residues. Germline V CDR1 and CDR2: SQVTM, ANQGSEA.

The chain has TRBV24-1 and TRBJ2-1; TRBD2 matches at 8 bases. The CDR3 has 15 residues. Germline V gene data show CDR1 as KGHDR and CDR2 as SFDVKD. V shed 7 bases, J shed 7 bases, and the junction held 11 bases outside the gene matches. CDR3 sequence reads: CATSLGTGGPNEQFF. CDR3 DNA: TGTGCCACCAGCCTGGGGACGGGGGGGCCAAATGAGCAGTTCTTC.

The V and J genes are TRBV3-1 (or the pseudogene TRBV3-2) and TRBJ1-1, with a weak D call TRBD1 (5 bases). There are 14 residues in the CDR3. CDR1 LGHDT and CDR2 YNNKEL come from the germline V gene (reference sequence). V lost 0 bases, J lost 7 bases, and 12 bases lay in between. The chain's CDR3 is CASSQDRVGNEAFF. Written as DNA, the CDR3 is TGTGCCAGCAGCCAAGACAGGGTTGGGAATGAAGCTTTCTTT.

The chain has TRBV11-2 and TRBJ2-2, with D perhaps TRBD1 (6 bases). V was clipped by 5 bases and J by 6 bases, with 10 bases between them. The germline V gene encodes CDR1 SGHAT and CDR2 FQNNGV. This CDR3 spans 13 amino acids. The CDR3 DNA reads as TGTGCCAGCAGCCCTTCAGGGGCCGGGGAGCTGTTTTTT. Its translation: CASSPSGAGELFF.

The chain carries TRBV2 and TRBJ2-4, with TRBD1 matching over 9 bases. In germline, CDR1 is SNHLY, CDR2 FYNNEI. The length of the CDR3 is 14 residues. V gave up 3 bases and J gave up 13 bases; unmatched junction bases: 10. The CDR3: CASSDQQGAPPQYF. CDR3 sequence (DNA): TGTGCCAGCAGTGACCAACAGGGGGCTCCCCCACAGTACTTC.

This clone was seen once. CDR3 residues: CASSDRADQPQHF. The CDR3 coding sequence is TGTGCCAGCAGCGACAGGGCGGATCAGCCCCAGCATTTT. This sequence joins TRBV12-3 or TRBV12-4 and TRBJ1-5; TRBD1 aligns across 7 bases. The CDR3 runs 13 residues. The V gene end was trimmed by 6 bases and the J gene end by 5 bases; junction bases not matched to a gene: 4.